One and the same sample provided the 25 T cell receptor beta chains below, sequenced in a study of cytomegalovirus exposure and HLA in healthy donors. Use of 60 Vbeta and 13 Jbeta primers characterized the PCR. Profiling relied on immunoSEQ multiplex PCR, and the TCRdb table lists in-frame clones only, not all of them. The table lists more than 70,000 clones, approximately 67% of them singletons. Specimen: PBMCs. These TCRs come from a man in his forties or fifties in good health and CMV-seropositive.

This rearrangement joins TRBV4-1 to TRBJ1-1; 8 bases line up with TRBD1. CDR1 is MGHRA and CDR2 is YSYEKL in the germline V gene. This CDR3 contains 17 residues. The V gene end was trimmed by 0 bases and the J gene end by 5 bases; junction bases not matched to a gene: 11. As DNA, the CDR3 is TGCGCCAGCAGCCAAGATCTGAGCAGGGGGCAGGGGACTGAAGCTTTCTTT. Translating gives CASSQDLSRGQGTEAFF.

This chain joins TRBV6-5 and TRBJ1-2; 8 nucleotides match TRBD1. The CDR3 has 16 amino acids. CDR1 and CDR2 from the germline V gene are MNHEY and SVGAGI. The V segment lost 0 bases and the J segment 4 bases; nucleotides outside the gene matches: 7. DNA of the CDR3: TGTGCCAGCAGTTACTCAGGACAGGGCGGGGGCTATGGCTACACCTTC. This codes for CASSYSGQGGGYGYTF.

The CDR3 DNA reads as TGTGCCAGCAGCTCCACAGGGTACGAGCTGTTTTTT. This encodes CASSSTGYELFF. The chain recombines TRBV11-3 with TRBJ2-2; D perhaps matches TRBD1 (6 bases). This CDR3 comprises 12 residues. Per the germline V gene, CDR1 is SGHNT and CDR2 is YENEEA. V lost 4 bases and J lost 11, with 11 bases in between.

J is TRBJ1-2 and V is TRBV19, with 7 bases that match TRBD1. Trimming cost V 9 bases and J 5 bases; bases outside gene matches: 6. The CDR3 length is 12 residues. Germline CDR1 and CDR2: LNHDA and SQIVND (reference sequence). The CDR3 coding sequence is TGTGCCAGCTTAACGGGACAGTATGGCTACACCTTC. Protein product: CASLTGQYGYTF.

On this clone itself: Germline and junction disagree at one end, which may indicate a read error. V gene TRBV5-4 combines with J gene TRBJ2-7; possible D gene TRBD1, 6 bases. The CDR3 covers 14 residues. The germline V gene has CDR1 SGHNT and CDR2 YYREEE (reference sequence). CDR3 nucleotides: TGTGCCAGCAGTTTGGGACACCGGTCCTACGAGCAGTACTTC. This translates into CASSLGHRSYEQYF.

The chain uses TRBV19 and TRBJ2-5; D not certain. V was pared by 5 bases and J by 4 bases, with 11 bases between. Germline V lookup: CDR1 LNHDA, CDR2 SQIVND (reference sequence). This CDR3 region has 13 residues. The CDR3 nucleotides read TGTGCCAGTAGTGCTGACCCGGGAGAGACCCAGTACTTC. Encoded protein: CASSADPGETQYF.

This clone came up a few times. The rearrangement uses TRBV30 and TRBJ1-2; 7 bases map to TRBD1. This CDR3 is built from 17 residues. Germline CDR1 GTSNPN, CDR2 SVGIG (reference sequence). Trimming removed 6 bases from V and 4 bases from J; junction bases left unmatched: 20. The CDR3 DNA follows: TGTGCCTGCCCATTAAGACAGGGTTTGGTAATGGGCTATGGCTACACCTTC. Its protein is CACPLRQGLVMGYGYTF.

The J gene is TRBJ1-5, the V gene TRBV2; TRBD1 might be the D (5 bases). The V end lost 11 bases, the J end lost 0 bases, and 11 bases lay between the germline ends. There are 13 residues in the CDR3. Germline V CDR1 and CDR2: SNHLY, FYNNEI. CDR3 nucleotides: TGTGCCGCCGGGACTTATAGCAATCAGCCCCAGCATTTT. Encoded protein: CAAGTYSNQPQHF.

This clone was recorded a few times. The chain is built from TRBV5-4 and TRBJ2-5; D is possibly TRBD2 (7 bases). The length of the CDR3 is 15 residues. V was pared by 4 bases and J by 4 bases, with 17 bases between. CDR1 and CDR2 (germline): SGHNT, YYREEE (reference sequence). The CDR3 protein is CASSGGGRGAETQYF. In DNA form, the CDR3 reads TGTGCCAGCAGCGGGGGGGGCCGAGGCGCAGAGACCCAGTACTTC.

The chain joins TRBV6-5 to TRBJ2-1, with D unclear. Between the trimmed V and J ends, which lost 2 bases and 10 bases, there was a span of 12 bases. Germline-derived CDR1 and CDR2 are MNHEY and SVGAGI. This CDR3 is 13 amino acids long. CDR3 nucleotides: TGTGCCAGCAGTTACCTTCGAGGAACCGAGCAGTTCTTC. This gives the protein CASSYLRGTEQFF.

The genes are TRBV30 and TRBJ2-7; D may be TRBD1 (5 bases). Germline lookup yields CDR1 GTSNPN and CDR2 SVGIG (reference sequence). The CDR3 covers 14 residues. The germline V and J ends were trimmed by 2 bases and 2 bases, with 13 bases remaining between them. CDR3 loop: CAWSYDSRTYEQYF. DNA for the CDR3: TGTGCCTGGAGTTACGACAGTAGAACCTACGAGCAGTACTTC.

This clone was picked up one time. The V call is TRBV2, the J call TRBJ2-7; tentative D call: TRBD2 (7 bases). Trimming took off 7 bases at V and 9 bases at J, with 19 bases between the two ends. The CDR3 has 13 residues. CDR1 is SNHLY and CDR2 is FYNNEI in the germline V gene. The CDR3 sequence is CASTLRVRGAQYF. The CDR3 bases are TGTGCCAGCACCCTCCGGGTTCGGGGGGCGCAGTACTTC.

The V gene is TRBV28, the J gene TRBJ2-4; TRBD1 is a possible D gene (6 bases). Trimming took 2 bases from V and 9 from J, leaving 14 bases between them. The CDR3 has 14 amino acids. Germline values: CDR1 MDHEN, CDR2 SYDVKM. CDR3 in amino acids: CASSLRAGVVIQYF. CDR3 sequence (DNA): TGTGCCAGCAGTTTACGGGCAGGGGTGGTCATTCAGTACTTC.

The V gene is TRBV30, the J gene TRBJ1-2, with 7 bases aligning to TRBD1. The CDR3 spans 14 residues. In germline, CDR1 is GTSNPN, CDR2 SVGIG (reference sequence). The V segment lost 0 bases and the J segment 1 base; nucleotides outside the gene matches: 2. In nucleotides, the CDR3 is TGTGCCTGGAGTGTACGACAGGGTAACTATGGCTACACCTTC. Translating gives CAWSVRQGNYGYTF.

This clone was detected a few times. J is TRBJ2-5 and V is TRBV6-5; D may be TRBD2 (5 bases). The V gene's germline CDR1 is MNHEY and CDR2 SVGAGI. Between the trimmed V and J ends, which lost 0 bases and 11 bases, there was a span of 13 bases. This CDR3 region has 13 residues. The CDR3 nucleotides are TGTGCCAGCAGTTACTCGAGGTCAAGGGAGCAGTACTTC. Translating gives CASSYSRSREQYF.

V and J are TRBV16 and TRBJ1-1, with no clear D. This CDR3 has 16 amino acids. From germline, CDR1 is KGHSY and CDR2 FQNENV. The V end was cut by 0 bases, the J end by 3 bases, with 14 bases between. CDR3 protein: CASSQSGSREYTEAFF. CDR3 sequence (DNA): TGTGCCAGCAGCCAATCTGGGTCGCGGGAGTACACTGAAGCTTTCTTT.

This clone came up a few times. This chain links TRBV5-6 with TRBJ1-2; the D is unclear. V shed 3 bases and J shed 6 bases, with 21 bases lying between them. The length of the CDR3 is 16 residues. The V gene's germline CDR1 is SGHDT and CDR2 YYEEEE. The CDR3 bases are TGTGCCAGCAGCTCCAACCCAGCCGGGGAACGGAATGGCTACACCTTC. Residues: CASSSNPAGERNGYTF.

This chain's CDR3 is CASSELASGSDEQFF. CDR3 DNA: TGTGCCAGCAGTGAACTGGCTAGCGGGAGTGATGAGCAGTTCTTC. The chain links TRBV2 to TRBJ2-1; 10 bases fit TRBD2. J was trimmed by 8 bases and V by 2 bases; bases with no gene match: 6. The CDR3 contains 15 residues. Looked up from germline, CDR1 is SNHLY and CDR2 is FYNNEI. Based on the CDR3 plus reference TRBV2 and TRBJ2-1, the full variable domain is EPEVTQTPSHQVTQMGQEVILRCVPISNHLYFYWYRQILGQKVEFLVSFYNNEISEKSEIFDDQFSVERPDGSNFTLKIRSTKLEDSAMYFCASSELASGSDEQFFGPGTRLTVL.

The chain recombines TRBV7-9 with TRBJ2-3; the match to TRBD2 covers 8 bases. The V segment lost 5 bases and the J segment 0 bases; nucleotides outside the gene matches: 4. CDR3 length: 15 amino acids. Germline V gene sequence: CDR1 SEHNR, CDR2 FQNEAQ (reference sequence). CDR3 sequence reads: CASSLLAASTDTQYF. In DNA, the CDR3 is TGTGCCAGCAGCCTACTAGCGGCTAGCACAGATACGCAGTATTTT.

This clone was counted once. The rearrangement uses TRBV7-2 and TRBJ2-2; TRBD1 is a possible D gene (6 bases). Germline CDR1 is SGHTA and CDR2 is FQGNSA. The CDR3 is 15 amino acids. V lost 5 bases and J lost 3, with 13 bases in between. CDR3 loop: CASSQTTGYTGELFF. Here the CDR3 DNA reads TGTGCCAGCAGCCAAACGACAGGCTACACCGGGGAGCTGTTTTTT.

This rearrangement joins TRBV6-6 to TRBJ1-1; a weak D match, TRBD1 (5 bases). Germline CDR1 and CDR2: MNHNY and SVGAGI (reference sequence). Trimming removed 2 bases at V and 1 base at J, with 14 bases between. The CDR3 is 16 residues long. CDR3 nucleotides: TGTGCCAGCAGTTACCGGATCTCCGGACAGAACACTGAAGCTTTCTTT. Translation gives CASSYRISGQNTEAFF.

This clone appeared once. This chain connects TRBV28 to TRBJ1-4, with TRBD1 identical over 7 bases. The V gene end was trimmed by 5 bases and the J gene end by 0 bases; junction bases not matched to a gene: 3. The length of the CDR3 is 15 residues. In germline, CDR1 is MDHEN, CDR2 SYDVKM. This CDR3 reads CASSLGTATNEKLFF. The DNA for the CDR3 is TGTGCCAGCAGTCTCGGGACAGCAACTAATGAAAAACTGTTTTTT.

This clone has just a few counts. The rearrangement links TRBV7-9 to TRBJ2-6; tentatively, D is TRBD1 (6 bases). The V gene's germline CDR1 is SEHNR and CDR2 FQNEAQ (reference sequence). Trimming left V 9 bases short and J 0 bases short, with 18 bases between. CDR3 length: 17 amino acids. The CDR3 reads CASTRGALRSGANVLTF. Here the CDR3 DNA reads TGTGCCAGTACCAGGGGAGCCCTTCGCTCTGGGGCCAACGTCCTGACTTTC.

In its sample, this clone was seen once. The V gene is TRBV2, the J gene TRBJ1-2; tentatively, D is TRBD1 (5 bases). Trimming took off 4 bases at V and 4 bases at J, with 16 bases between the two ends. Germline CDR1 and CDR2: SNHLY and FYNNEI. The CDR3 runs 15 residues. The CDR3 bases are TGTGCCAGCAGTGCAGAGAGACAGTCGGTCTATGGCTACACCTTC. Residues: CASSAERQSVYGYTF.

The chain joins TRBV30 to TRBJ1-5; D may be TRBD1 (6 bases). The CDR3 spans 14 residues. Trimming pared 3 bases from V and 0 bases from J, leaving 9 bases between. CDR1 GTSNPN and CDR2 SVGIG come from the germline V gene (reference sequence). CDR3 coding DNA: TGTGCCTGGAGAGGGACATTTAGCAATCAGCCCCAGCATTTT. It specifies CAWRGTFSNQPQHF.